This T cell receptor beta chain was recorded in a study of T cells after posttransplantation cyclophosphamide. The naive gate required viable CD3+CD4+ or CD3+CD8+ cells with CCR7+CD45RA+CD45RO-CD95-CD27+CD28+ phenotype. Peripheral blood was collected from the related graft donor on the marrow donation day. Clones were read by immunoSEQ multiplex PCR, and TCRdb kept only the in-frame ones, dropping some. Of some 30,000 clones in the sample, more than 85% were seen once. V shed 1 base, J shed 3 bases, and the junction held 11 bases outside the gene matches. This CDR3 region has 18 residues. Germline V gene lookup returns CDR1 LNHDA and CDR2 SQIVND (reference sequence). Study results and caveats: After PTCy, TRB diversity resembled that of CNI/methotrexate controls. Blood and skin or GI T cell repertoires showed limited TRB overlap. Later post-transplant blood repertoires were often dominated by donor CD8+ memory clones.

This clone was observed once. Its specificity is unknown. Source material: naive CD4+ T cells sorted from blood. This TCR came from a man younger than 45 in good health and a related stem cell transplant donor. The V gene is TRBV19, the J gene TRBJ1-2; 10 positions agree with TRBD1. CDR3 sequence (DNA): TGTGCCAGTAGTATAGGTGGACAGGGGGGCACCCCCTACTATGGCTACACCTTC. The encoded protein is CASSIGGQGGTPYYGYTF. Full variable domain (outside the CDR3, taken from reference TRBV19 and TRBJ1-2): DGGITQSPKYLFRKEGQNVTLSCEQNLNHDAMYWYRQDPGQGLRLIYYSQIVNDFQKGDIAEGYSVSREKKESFPLTVTSAQKNPTAFYLCASSIGGQGGTPYYGYTFGSGTRLTVV.